This record looks at one T cell receptor beta chain sequence and its context. The data derive from a study of T cell responses to AZD1222 COVID-19 vaccine. V lost 5 bases to trimming and J lost 5 bases; unmatched junction nucleotides: 5. CDR3 size: 15 residues. CDR1 and CDR2 (germline): MNHEY, SMNVEV (reference sequence). Method: immunoSEQ multiplex PCR; TCRdb's copy keeps in-frame clones and lacks some. The repertoire holds about 100,000 clones, with around 90% as singletons. The receptor was derived from an adult in good health. The genes are TRBV27 and TRBJ1-6; 8 nucleotides agree with TRBD1. Sequencing was performed on peripheral blood, taken on day 0 of AZD1222 vaccination. The CDR3 bases are TGTGCCAGCAGTCTAGGACAGGGAAATAATTCACCCCTCCACTTT. Its protein product is CASSLGQGNNSPLHF.